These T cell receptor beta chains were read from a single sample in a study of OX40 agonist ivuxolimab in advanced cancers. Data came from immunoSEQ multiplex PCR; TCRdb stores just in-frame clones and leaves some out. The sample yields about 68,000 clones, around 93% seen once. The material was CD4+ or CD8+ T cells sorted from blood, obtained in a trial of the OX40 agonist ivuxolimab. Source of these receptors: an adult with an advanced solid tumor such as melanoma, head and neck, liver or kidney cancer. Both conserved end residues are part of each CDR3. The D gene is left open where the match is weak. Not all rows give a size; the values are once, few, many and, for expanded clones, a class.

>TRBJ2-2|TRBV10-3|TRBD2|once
TGTGCCATCAGTGCGACTAGCGGGAGGGCCTTAACCGGGGAGCTGTTTTTT
CAISATSGRALTGELFF
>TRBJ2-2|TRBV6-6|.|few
TGTGCCAGCACCTGGGGGGCAGCGAACACCGGGGAGCTGTTTTTT
CASTWGAANTGELFF
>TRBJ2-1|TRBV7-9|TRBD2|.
TGTGCCAGCAGCCCAGTAGCGGGGAATGAGCAGTTCTTC
CASSPVAGNEQFF
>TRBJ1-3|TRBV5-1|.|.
TGCGCCAGCAGCTTCGTGGGAACTGGAAACACCATATATTTT
CASSFVGTGNTIYF
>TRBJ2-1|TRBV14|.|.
TGTGCCAGCAGCCAAGATAGTACTGTTCGGAGGCAGTTCTTC
CASSQDSTVRRQFF
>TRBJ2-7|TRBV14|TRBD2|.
TGTGCCAGCAGCCCCCTTAGCGGGGTCTCCTACGAGCAGTACTTC
CASSPLSGVSYEQYF
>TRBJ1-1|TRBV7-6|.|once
TGTGCCAGCAGCTTAGGATGGGGCAGGCAAGGTAACACTGAAGCTTTCTTT
CASSLGWGRQGNTEAFF
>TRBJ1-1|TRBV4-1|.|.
TGCGCCAGCAGCCAAGTCGGCCGAAACACTGAAGCTTTCTTT
CASSQVGRNTEAFF
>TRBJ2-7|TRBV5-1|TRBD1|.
TGCGCCAGCAGCTTGTTCGGGACAGGGCCCTACGAGCAGTACTTC
CASSLFGTGPYEQYF
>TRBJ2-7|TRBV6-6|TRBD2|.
TGTGCCAGCACAGACGCAGGGAGGGGAACCTACGAGCAGTACTTC
CASTDAGRGTYEQYF
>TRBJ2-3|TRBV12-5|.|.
TGTGCTAGTGGTCCCGGACGGCCGGACCGCACAGATACGCAGTATTTT
CASGPGRPDRTDTQYF
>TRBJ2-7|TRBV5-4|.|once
TGTGCCAGCAGCTCCACCGACAGTTACTACGAGCAGTACTTC
CASSSTDSYYEQYF
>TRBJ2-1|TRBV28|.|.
TGTGCCAGCAGTTTAGTGAAACCGTACAATGAGCAGTTCTTC
CASSLVKPYNEQFF
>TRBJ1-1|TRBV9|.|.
TGTGCCAGCAGCGTAGATCAGGGGCGGACTGAAGCTTTCTTT
CASSVDQGRTEAFF
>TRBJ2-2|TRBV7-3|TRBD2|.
TGTGCCAGCAGCTTAGTTAGCGGGAGGGCCCCCACCGGGGAGCTGTTTTTT
CASSLVSGRAPTGELFF
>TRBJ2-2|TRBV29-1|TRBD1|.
TGCAGCGGCAGGGGGCAGGTCACCGGGGAGCTGTTTTTT
CSGRGQVTGELFF
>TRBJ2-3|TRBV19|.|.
TGTGCCAGTAGTATAGGACGGGGGGCCACAGATACGCAGTATTTT
CASSIGRGATDTQYF
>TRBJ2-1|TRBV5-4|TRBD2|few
TGTGCCAGCGCCCCGACTAGCGGGAGTGGGAATGAGCAGTTCTTC
CASAPTSGSGNEQFF
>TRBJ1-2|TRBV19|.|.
TGTGCCAGTAGCCTATCCCGGGGAGAGTATGGCTACACCTTC
CASSLSRGEYGYTF
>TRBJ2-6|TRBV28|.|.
TGTGCCAGCGGGGGGGACAGAAGCTCTGGGGCCAACGTCCTGACTTTC
CASGGDRSSGANVLTF
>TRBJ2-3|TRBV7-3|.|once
TGTGCCAGCAGCTTATCGGGACTTCCCACAGATACGCAGTATTTT
CASSLSGLPTDTQYF
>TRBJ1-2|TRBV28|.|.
TGTGCCAGCAGTTTGCCGGACAGCCGATGGGGTGGCTACACCTTC
CASSLPDSRWGGYTF
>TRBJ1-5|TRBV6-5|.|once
TGTGCCAGCAAACGTGGGCTTGATCAGCCCCAGCATTTT
CASKRGLDQPQHF
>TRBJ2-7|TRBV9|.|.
TGTGCCAGCAGCGTAGCGGGGAATATCTACGAGCAGTACTTC
CASSVAGNIYEQYF
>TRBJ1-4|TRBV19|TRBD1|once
TGTGCCAGTAGTCCCAACAGGGGGCGCGAGGAAAAACTGTTTTTT
CASSPNRGREEKLFF
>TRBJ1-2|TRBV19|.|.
TGTGCCAGTAGTATAGAATCGGAAAACTATGGCTACACCTTC
CASSIESENYGYTF
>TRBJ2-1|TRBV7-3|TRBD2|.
TGTGCCAGCAGCTTAACGGGCAGCGGGAGCTACAATGAGCAGTTCTTC
CASSLTGSGSYNEQFF
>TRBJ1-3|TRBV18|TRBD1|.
TGTGCCAGCTCACCACTGGGACAGCCCTCTGGAAACACCATATATTTT
CASSPLGQPSGNTIYF
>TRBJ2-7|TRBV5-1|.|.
TGCGCCAGCAGCCGGACCGAGGATTTCTACGAGCAGTACTTC
CASSRTEDFYEQYF
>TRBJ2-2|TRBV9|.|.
TGTGCCAGCAGCGTAGTCGGGGCCTCGAACACCGGGGAGCTGTTTTTT
CASSVVGASNTGELFF
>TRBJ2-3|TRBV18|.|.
TGTGCCAGCTCATCACGTCAAGTTAGCACAGATACGCAGTATTTT
CASSSRQVSTDTQYF
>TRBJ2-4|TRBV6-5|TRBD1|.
TGTGCCAGCAGTTCACAGGGGGGATTTGGGAACATTCAGTACTTC
CASSSQGGFGNIQYF
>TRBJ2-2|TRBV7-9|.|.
TGTGCCAGCAGTGCAGAAGGGGAGCGTGGCACCGGGGAGCTGTTTTTT
CASSAEGERGTGELFF
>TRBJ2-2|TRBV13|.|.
TGTGCCAGCAGCTTTCGTAACAGTCCCACCGGGGAGCTGTTTTTT
CASSFRNSPTGELFF
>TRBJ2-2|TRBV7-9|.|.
TGTGCCAGGCCGCCGCTACAGGAGCTGTTTTTT
CARPPLQELFF
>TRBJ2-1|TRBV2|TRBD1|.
TGTGCCAGCAAGCGGGACAGGGGCAGTGAGCAGTTCTTC
CASKRDRGSEQFF
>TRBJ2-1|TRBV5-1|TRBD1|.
TGCGCCAGCAGCTTGGGACAGGGAAGATTTGCCGAGCAGTTCTTC
CASSLGQGRFAEQFF
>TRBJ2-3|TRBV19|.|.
TGTGCCAGTAGTATAGGTGATACGCAGTATTTT
CASSIGDTQYF
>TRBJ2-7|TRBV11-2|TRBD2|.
TGTGCCAGCAGCCCTACTAGCGCCGGCGGAGTGCAGTACTTC
CASSPTSAGGVQYF
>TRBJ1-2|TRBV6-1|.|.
TGTGCCAGCAGACGCGGCGGGGGGGTGGACTATGGCTACACCTTC
CASRRGGGVDYGYTF
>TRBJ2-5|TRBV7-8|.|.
TGTGCCAGCAGCCAGGAAGAGACCCAGTACTTC
CASSQEETQYF
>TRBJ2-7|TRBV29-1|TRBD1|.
TGCAGCGTTGGGGACAGTATGAATGGTGAGCAGTACTTC
CSVGDSMNGEQYF
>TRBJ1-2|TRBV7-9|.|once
TGTGCCAGCAGCTTTGGTGGGACCAAAGAGCACTATGGCTACACCTTC
CASSFGGTKEHYGYTF
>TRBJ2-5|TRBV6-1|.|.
TGTGCCAGCAGTGAAGTAGGAAGTTTAGGAGAGACCCAGTACTTC
CASSEVGSLGETQYF
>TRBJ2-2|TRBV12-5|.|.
TGTGCTAGTGGTGTGATACAGGGCGCCGGGGAGCTGTTTTTT
CASGVIQGAGELFF
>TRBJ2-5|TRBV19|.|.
TGTGCCAGTAGTATAGTAGCTAGTGAGACCCAGTACTTC
CASSIVASETQYF
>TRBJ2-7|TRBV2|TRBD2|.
TGTGCCAGCAGTGAAATAATCGGACCTAGCGGCGACGAGCAGTACTTC
CASSEIIGPSGDEQYF
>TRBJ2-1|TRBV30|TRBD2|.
TGTGCCTGGAGTGACGGGACTAGTGTTTTCAAAGAGTTCTTC
CAWSDGTSVFKEFF
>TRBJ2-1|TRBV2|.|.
TGTGCCAGCAGCTTACAGGGACTGGAGTTCTTC
CASSLQGLEFF
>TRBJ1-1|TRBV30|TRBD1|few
TGTGCCTGGAACAGGGGGCTCACTGAAGCTTTCTTT
CAWNRGLTEAFF
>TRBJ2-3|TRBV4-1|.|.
TGCGCCAGCAGCCAATTCGCGAGGTCCTCCGCAGATACGCAGTATTTT
CASSQFARSSADTQYF
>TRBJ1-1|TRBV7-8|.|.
TGTGCCAGCAGCTTAGATGGGCCTAAGGACACTGAAGCTTTCTTT
CASSLDGPKDTEAFF
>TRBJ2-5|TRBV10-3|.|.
TGTGCCATCAGTGAAAAGGACAGTCGCGGGACCCAGTACTTC
CAISEKDSRGTQYF
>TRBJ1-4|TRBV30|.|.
TGTGCCGGAGCAGCTAATGAAAAACTGTTTTTT
CAGAANEKLFF